This TCR beta chain is from a study of T cells after somatic rescue of genetic block. CDR3 length: 18 amino acids. This table comes from immunoSEQ multiplex PCR, and its TCRdb copy is limited to in-frame clones, with some not included. The data contain fewer than 15,000 clones, more than 65% of them singletons. The clonotype originates from a boy between 10 and 17 years old. J is TRBJ2-2 and V is TRBV21-1; the tabulated D call, TRBD2, remains unverified against the DNA. TRBV21-1 is marked as a pseudogene. Sequencing was carried out using peripheral blood mononuclear cells (PBMCs). The CDR3 nucleotides read TGTGCCAGCAGCAAAAGGGCCCGAGTAGCGGGAGTCACCGGGGAGCTGTTTTTT. It translates to CASSKRARVAGVTGELFF.